Presented here are 7 T cell receptor beta chains from one specimen sequenced in a study of blood T cell repertoires in COVID-19. Here immunoSEQ multiplex PCR was the method, and the copy in TCRdb shows in-frame clones only, minus some. Here the sample spans 55,000 to 75,000 clones, around four fifths being singletons. Sequencing used peripheral blood. All receptors derive from a human donor in a cohort sampled during active COVID-19.

The chain joins TRBV11-2 to TRBJ2-2; the match to TRBD2 covers 7 bases. V was clipped by 5 bases and J by 4 bases; unmatched bases: 7. Per germline, CDR1 SGHAT and CDR2 FQNNGV. This CDR3 has 15 residues. CDR3: CASSGFGGGTGELFF. For the CDR3, the DNA is TGTGCCAGCAGCGGGTTTGGGGGGGGCACCGGGGAGCTGTTTTTT. The full variable domain, with the rest looked up from reference TRBV11-2 and TRBJ2-2, is EAGVAQSPRYKIIEKRQSVAFWCNPISGHATLYWYQQILGQGPKLLIQFQNNGVVDDSQLPKDRFSAERLKGVDSTLKIQPAKLEDSAVYLCASSGFGGGTGELFFGEGSRLTVL.

The chain combines TRBV5-4 with TRBJ1-6; tentative D call: TRBD1 (5 bases). From germline, CDR1 is SGHNT and CDR2 YYREEE (reference sequence). This CDR3 contains 16 residues. V lost 5 bases, J lost 2 bases, and 14 bases lay in between. The CDR3 coding sequence is TGTGCCAGCAGGCCGGGGGAAGGCCCCTATAATTCACCCCTCCACTTT. This codes for CASRPGEGPYNSPLHF.

The chain recombines TRBV5-4 with TRBJ2-7, with TRBD1 matching 12 bases. Trimming at V came to 4 bases and at J to 6 bases, leaving 5 bases not matched to a gene. Looked up from germline, CDR1 is SGHNT and CDR2 is YYREEE (reference sequence). The CDR3 totals 14 residues. This CDR3 is CASSTGQGASEQYF. DNA of the CDR3: TGTGCCAGCAGCACGGGACAGGGGGCCTCCGAGCAGTACTTC.

The chain carries TRBV19 and TRBJ1-1, with D possibly TRBD1 on 5 matching bases. In germline, CDR1 is LNHDA, CDR2 SQIVND (reference sequence). V lost 0 bases to trimming and J lost 1 base, with 9 bases between them. The CDR3 consists of 15 residues. In DNA, the CDR3 is TGTGCCAGTAGTATAGAACCCAGGGCGAACACTGAAGCTTTCTTT. Protein: CASSIEPRANTEAFF.

The V and J genes are TRBV6-2 or TRBV6-3 and TRBJ2-7; perhaps TRBD1 as D (6 bases). With 0 bases removed from V and 6 bases from J, the gap between germline ends came to 12 bases. Germline CDR1 is MNHEY and CDR2 is SVGEGT. The CDR3 length is 14 residues. The CDR3 sequence is CASSYSWGQGEQYF. The CDR3 DNA sequence: TGTGCCAGCAGTTACTCGTGGGGGCAGGGCGAGCAGTACTTC.

The rearrangement uses TRBV6-5 and TRBJ2-5; 9 bases agree with TRBD2. CDR1 is MNHEY and CDR2 is SVGAGI in the germline V gene. Trimming took 6 bases from V and 5 from J; bases not matched to a gene: 4. This CDR3 region has 13 residues. CDR3 loop: CASSPRGGETQYF. In DNA, the CDR3 is TGTGCCAGCAGCCCGCGGGGGGGGGAGACCCAGTACTTC.

The genes are TRBV19 and TRBJ2-7; 7 bases line up with TRBD1. V gave up 4 bases and J gave up 3 bases; unmatched junction bases: 6. CDR3 size: 14 residues. Per germline, CDR1 LNHDA and CDR2 SQIVND (reference sequence). CDR3 loop: CASSTVGGVYEQYF. The CDR3 nucleotides are TGTGCCAGTAGTACCGTAGGGGGCGTCTACGAGCAGTACTTC.